The clone carrying this TCR beta chain showed up just once. What it binds is not known. Measured with immunoSEQ multiplex PCR; TCRdb has only the in-frame clones, and not every one. The data contain some 98,000 clones, 80% to 85% of them singletons. The CDR3 covers 15 residues. CDR1 is SGHAT, CDR2 FQNNGV, per germline. J was trimmed by 7 bases and V by 1 base; bases with no gene match: 7. This sample is drawn from a study of radiotherapy plus CTLA-4 blockade in lung cancer. Findings and caveats of the study: Clones of tumor-derived TCRs expanded in blood after radiotherapy plus ipilimumab.

The chain recombines TRBV11-2 with TRBJ2-1, with 7 bases that match TRBD1. This clonotype was sampled from a human donor with non-small cell lung cancer who had a partial response to radiotherapy plus ipilimumab. Sequences were derived from peripheral blood, sampled from a patient treated with radiotherapy plus ipilimumab. CDR3 residues: CASSLGGTVLNEQFF. The DNA for the CDR3 is TGTGCCAGCAGCTTAGGAGGGACAGTGTTAAATGAGCAGTTCTTC.